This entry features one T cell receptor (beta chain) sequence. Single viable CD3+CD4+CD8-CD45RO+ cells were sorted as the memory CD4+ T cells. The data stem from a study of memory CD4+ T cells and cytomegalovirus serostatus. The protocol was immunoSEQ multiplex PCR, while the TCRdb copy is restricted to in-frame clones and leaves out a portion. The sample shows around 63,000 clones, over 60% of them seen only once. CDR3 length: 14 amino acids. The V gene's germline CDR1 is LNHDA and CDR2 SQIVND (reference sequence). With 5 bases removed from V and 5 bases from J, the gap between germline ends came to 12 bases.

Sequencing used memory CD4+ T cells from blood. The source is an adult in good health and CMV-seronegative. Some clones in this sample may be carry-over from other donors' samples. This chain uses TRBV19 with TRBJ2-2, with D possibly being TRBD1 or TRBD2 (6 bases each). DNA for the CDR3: TGTGCCAGTAGTTGGGGGGCCCGGACCGGGGAGCTGTTTTTT. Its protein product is CASSWGARTGELFF.